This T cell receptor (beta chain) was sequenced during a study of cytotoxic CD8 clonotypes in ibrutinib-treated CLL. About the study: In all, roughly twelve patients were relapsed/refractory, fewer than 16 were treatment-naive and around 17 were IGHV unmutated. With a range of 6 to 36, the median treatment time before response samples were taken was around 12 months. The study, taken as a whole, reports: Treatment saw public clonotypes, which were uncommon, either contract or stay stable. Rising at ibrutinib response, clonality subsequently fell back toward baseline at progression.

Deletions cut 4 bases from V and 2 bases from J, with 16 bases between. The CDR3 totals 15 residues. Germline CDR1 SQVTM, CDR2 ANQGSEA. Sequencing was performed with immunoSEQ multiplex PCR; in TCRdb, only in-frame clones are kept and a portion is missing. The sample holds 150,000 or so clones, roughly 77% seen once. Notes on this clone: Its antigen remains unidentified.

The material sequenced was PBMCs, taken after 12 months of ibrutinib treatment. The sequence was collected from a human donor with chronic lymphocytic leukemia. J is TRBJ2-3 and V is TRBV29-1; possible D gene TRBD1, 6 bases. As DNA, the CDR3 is TGCAGCGTTGTCAGGGGCAGGGGAGTCACAGATACGCAGTATTTT. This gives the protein CSVVRGRGVTDTQYF.